The next 21 T cell receptor beta chains were all read from a single sample in a study of cytomegalovirus exposure and HLA in healthy donors (dated by TCRdb to between 2016 and 2019). The library was made by the immunoSEQ multiplex PCR assay. The multiplex PCR relied on a mix of 60 forward primers for TCR Vbeta segments and 13 reverse primers for TCR Jbeta segments. As stored in TCRdb, this immuneACCESS dataset retains in-frame rearrangements with V and J assigned. A fraction of the clones does not appear; measured against another copy, unresolved V genes explain less than half of the discrepancy, and the remainder lacks a known reason. This sample holds approximately 89,000 clones; 81% were observed only once. In total, the top ten clones hold over 9% of the sample. Sequenced sample: PBMCs. The receptor set was obtained from a human donor in good health.

The gene calls are TRBV19 and TRBJ2-7, with 7 bases aligning to TRBD2. The V gene's germline CDR1 is LNHDA and CDR2 SQIVND (reference sequence). CDR3 length: 15 amino acids. J gave up 0 bases and V 5 bases, and 7 bases lay outside the gene matches. CDR3 sequence: CASSLPGGSSYEQYF. CDR3 DNA: TGTGCCAGTAGTCTCCCCGGCGGGAGCTCCTACGAGCAGTACTTC.

V is TRBV7-3 and J is TRBJ2-1, with D possibly matching TRBD2 (7 bases). From germline, CDR1 is SGHTA and CDR2 FQGTGA. Trimming removed 5 bases from V and 6 bases from J, with 14 bases in between. CDR3 length: 14 residues. The chain's CDR3 is CASSPRGAGNEQFF. The DNA of the CDR3 is TGTGCCAGCAGCCCCCGGGGGGCCGGCAATGAGCAGTTCTTC.

The genes are TRBV19 and TRBJ2-1, with 11 bases aligning to TRBD2. Germline CDR1 is LNHDA and CDR2 is SQIVND (reference sequence). V gave up 5 bases and J gave up 7 bases; unmatched junction bases: 10. The CDR3 has 16 residues. The CDR3 region is CASSSQTSGKTNEQFF. The CDR3 bases are TGTGCCAGTAGTTCCCAGACTAGCGGGAAAACAAATGAGCAGTTCTTC.

CDR3 in amino acids: CASRSTGFYGYTF. The CDR3 bases are TGTGCCAGCAGGTCGACAGGTTTCTATGGCTACACCTTC. The gene calls are TRBV28 and TRBJ1-2; tentative D call: TRBD1 (6 bases). This CDR3 contains 13 residues. Per the germline V gene, CDR1 is MDHEN and CDR2 is SYDVKM. V shed 6 bases and J shed 4 bases, with 12 bases lying between them.

CDR3 protein: CASSGRRGLGYTF. CDR3 bases: TGTGCCAGCAGTGGAAGAAGGGGGTTAGGCTACACCTTC. This chain uses TRBV27 with TRBJ1-2; D is perhaps TRBD1 (6 bases). The CDR3 is made up of 13 amino acids. Germline CDR1 MNHEY, CDR2 SMNVEV (reference sequence). V lost 5 bases and J 8 bases, leaving 15 bases between the germline ends.

The sample holds a few counts of this clone. The V call is TRBV30, the J call TRBJ1-2; the D gene is possibly TRBD1 (5 bases). This CDR3 comprises 16 residues. The germline V gene encodes CDR1 GTSNPN and CDR2 SVGIG (reference sequence). Trimming pared 0 bases from V and 5 bases from J, leaving 19 bases between. The CDR3 is CAWSVSYWGTEYGYTF. Here the CDR3 DNA reads TGTGCCTGGAGTGTAAGCTATTGGGGGACTGAGTATGGCTACACCTTC.

The chain links TRBV5-1 to TRBJ2-1; the match to TRBD2 covers 11 bases. Germline loops: CDR1 SGHRS, CDR2 YFSETQ. The CDR3 sequence is 16 residues long. The J segment lost 2 bases and the V segment lost 4 bases, leaving 5 bases of the junction unmatched. The CDR3, as DNA: TGCGCCAGCAGCGTATTAGCGGGGGGGGCCTACAATGAGCAGTTCTTC. Amino acids: CASSVLAGGAYNEQFF.

This clone was detected only a few times. The gene calls are TRBV19 and TRBJ1-1; unclear D gene. The germline gives CDR1 LNHDA, CDR2 SQIVND (reference sequence). V lost 4 bases and J 1 base, leaving 10 bases between the germline ends. CDR3 size: 14 residues. The CDR3 loop is CASSTGLGNTEAFF. DNA for the CDR3: TGTGCCAGTAGTACCGGTCTCGGGAACACTGAAGCTTTCTTT. The entire variable domain, with the rest obtained from reference TRBV19 and TRBJ1-1, is as follows: DGGITQSPKYLFRKEGQNVTLSCEQNLNHDAMYWYRQDPGQGLRLIYYSQIVNDFQKGDIAEGYSVSREKKESFPLTVTSAQKNPTAFYLCASSTGLGNTEAFFGQGTRLTVV.

This rearrangement joins TRBV2 to TRBJ1-1; weak D call: TRBD1 (6 bases). CDR1 and CDR2 (germline): SNHLY, FYNNEI. V gave up 2 bases and J gave up 1 base, with 8 bases separating them. The length of the CDR3 is 14 residues. The CDR3 spells CASSEMDRNTEAFF. In DNA form, the CDR3 reads TGTGCCAGCAGTGAAATGGACAGGAACACTGAAGCTTTCTTT. The full variable domain, with the rest looked up from reference TRBV2 and TRBJ1-1, is EPEVTQTPSHQVTQMGQEVILRCVPISNHLYFYWYRQILGQKVEFLVSFYNNEISEKSEIFDDQFSVERPDGSNFTLKIRSTKLEDSAMYFCASSEMDRNTEAFFGQGTRLTVV.

V gene TRBV19 combines with J gene TRBJ2-3; 10 nucleotides match TRBD2. V gave up 7 bases and J gave up 5 bases; unmatched junction bases: 6. The germline gives CDR1 LNHDA, CDR2 SQIVND (reference sequence). The CDR3 length is 14 residues. CDR3 sequence: CASKLAGAGDTQYF. The CDR3 DNA reads as TGTGCCAGTAAGCTAGCGGGAGCGGGAGATACGCAGTATTTT.

This chain uses TRBV27 with TRBJ1-5; 9 nucleotides line up with TRBD1. V trimming: 4 bases; J trimming: 1 base; junction bases outside the gene matches: 8. Germline CDR1 is MNHEY and CDR2 is SMNVEV (reference sequence). The CDR3 extends over 17 amino acids. The CDR3 loop is CASSSPRQGESNQPQHF. The CDR3 bases are TGTGCCAGCAGTTCCCCTCGACAGGGGGAGAGCAATCAGCCCCAGCATTTT.

This clone has just one count. The chain employs TRBV19 and TRBJ2-7, with 8 bases matching TRBD1. This CDR3 is built from 15 residues. J lost 5 bases, V lost 5 bases, and 11 bases had no gene match. The germline CDR1 and CDR2 sequences are LNHDA and SQIVND (reference sequence). The CDR3 loop is CASSSPGQVVHEQYF. The CDR3 DNA reads TGTGCCAGTAGTTCGCCGGGACAGGTAGTCCACGAGCAGTACTTC.

The V gene is TRBV9, the J gene TRBJ2-3, with D possibly matching TRBD1 (6 bases). The CDR3 sequence is 16 residues long. Germline CDR1 SGDLS, CDR2 YYNGEE. The V end lost 0 bases, the J end lost 2 bases, and 13 bases lay between the germline ends. CDR3 loop: CASSVVGTSNTDTQYF. DNA for the CDR3: TGTGCCAGCAGCGTAGTAGGGACAAGTAACACAGATACGCAGTATTTT. The full variable domain, with the rest looked up from reference TRBV9 and TRBJ2-3, is DSGVTQTPKHLITATGQRVTLRCSPRSGDLSVYWYQQSLDQGLQFLIQYYNGEERAKGNILERFSAQQFPDLHSELNLSSLELGDSALYFCASSVVGTSNTDTQYFGPGTRLTVL.

The V gene is TRBV18, the J gene TRBJ1-2; D is unresolved. The germline gives CDR1 KGHSH, CDR2 LQKENI. The CDR3 consists of 11 residues. Trimming removed 3 bases at V and 3 bases at J, with 2 bases between. The CDR3 protein is CASSPDYGYTF. The DNA for the CDR3 is TGTGCCAGCTCACCCGACTATGGCTACACCTTC.

This chain uses TRBV6-5 with TRBJ1-1; D not certain. Germline loops: CDR1 MNHEY, CDR2 SVGAGI. Trimming removed 5 bases from V and 2 bases from J, with 9 bases in between. This CDR3 spans 13 amino acids. CDR3 DNA: TGTGCCAGCAGTCCAATCAAAAACACTGAAGCTTTCTTT. Amino acids: CASSPIKNTEAFF.

The CDR3 DNA reads TGTGCCAGCAGCCAAGATCAACAGAATTTTGGGGGCTACACCTTC. Its translation: CASSQDQQNFGGYTF. The chain carries TRBV4-2 and TRBJ1-2, with no clear D. The CDR3 consists of 15 residues. With 0 bases removed from V and 8 bases from J, the gap between germline ends came to 16 bases. CDR1 is LGHNA, CDR2 YNFKEQ, per germline.

The chain employs TRBV7-9 and TRBJ2-7; TRBD1 might be the D (5 bases). There are 14 residues in the CDR3. Germline CDR1 SEHNR, CDR2 FQNEAQ (reference sequence). The V gene lost 2 bases and the J gene lost 2 bases, with 10 bases spanning the gap. The CDR3 sequence: CASSLSGFPYEQYF. The DNA of the CDR3 is TGTGCCAGCAGCTTATCAGGGTTCCCCTACGAGCAGTACTTC.

The chain joins TRBV5-1 to TRBJ2-1; D is undetermined. The germline CDR1 and CDR2 sequences are SGHRS and YFSETQ. This CDR3 is built from 15 residues. The germline V and J ends were trimmed by 0 bases and 0 bases, with 7 bases remaining between them. The CDR3 DNA follows: TGCGCCAGCAGCTTGGATCCGGGCTCCTACAATGAGCAGTTCTTC. It translates to CASSLDPGSYNEQFF.

This chain uses TRBV5-4 with TRBJ2-7, with 7 nucleotides matching TRBD2. J gave up 0 bases and V 5 bases, and 8 bases lay outside the gene matches. The germline V gene has CDR1 SGHNT and CDR2 YYREEE (reference sequence). CDR3 size: 15 residues. CDR3 amino acids: CASSSWGGSSYEQYF. CDR3 nucleotide sequence: TGTGCCAGCAGTTCCTGGGGGGGGAGCTCCTACGAGCAGTACTTC.

The chain links TRBV13 to TRBJ1-3; no clear D gene. The CDR3 runs to 13 residues. Deletions cut 3 bases from V and 2 bases from J, with 5 bases between. The V gene's germline CDR1 is PRHDT and CDR2 FYEKMQ (reference sequence). CDR3 residues: CASSFGPGNTIYF. The CDR3 DNA reads TGTGCCAGCAGCTTCGGTCCTGGAAACACCATATATTTT.

The chain uses TRBV5-4 and TRBJ2-3; D possibly corresponds to TRBD2 (7 bases). The CDR3 loop spans 19 amino acids. CDR1 is SGHNT and CDR2 is YYREEE in the germline V gene (reference sequence). Trimming stripped 0 bases from V and 2 bases from J, with 22 bases between. The DNA for the CDR3 is TGTGCCAGCAGCTTGGGGGGGGGCTTGGGCGCGGGAGCCACAGATACGCAGTATTTT. Translated: CASSLGGGLGAGATDTQYF.